This T cell receptor (beta chain) is from a study of T cells in Graves' hyperthyroidism and ophthalmopathy. RNA transcripts yielded amplified TCR beta CDR3 regions. First-round RT-PCR with HTBI primers amplified the TCR CDR3 region. TCRdb reprocessed the multiplex PCR reads via MiXCR and lists one record per CDR3 protein. Of nearly 750,000 distinct CDR3 sequences in the sample, about a third were seen once. CDR1 and CDR2 from the germline V gene are SNHLY and FYNNEI. The length of the CDR3 is 16 residues. The V end lost 8 bases, the J end lost 5 bases, and 21 bases lay between the germline ends. Sequencing input: blood. This TCR came from a woman between 40 and 55 years old with Graves' hyperthyroidism. The rearrangement uses TRBV2 and TRBJ2-2, with a tentative D call TRBD2 (6 bases). In nucleotides, the CDR3 is TGTGCCAGCTCACCACCCTTCGGGGGACGTACCGGGGAGCTGTTTTTT. Amino acids: CASSPPFGGRTGELFF.